Following are 30 T cell receptor beta chains from one sample sequenced in a study of blood T cell repertoires in COVID-19. TCRdb's table, derived via immunoSEQ multiplex PCR, lists solely in-frame clones and lacks some. The data show about 230,000 clones, 80% to 90% seen once. Input material: PBMCs or T cells enriched from blood (not recorded which). These receptors all stem from a woman aged 50 to 65 in a cohort exposed to, infected with or recovered from COVID-19 (not recorded which).

Worth noting for this clone: Within the sample, other DNA sequences also encode this same CDR3. The J gene is TRBJ2-2, the V gene TRBV11-3; TRBD1 matches at 8 bases. Germline V gives CDR1 SGHNT, CDR2 YENEEA. The CDR3 extends over 15 amino acids. V was clipped by 5 bases and J by 4 bases; unmatched bases: 6. The CDR3 DNA follows: TGTGCCAGCAGCCTAGGACAGGGATCCACCGGGGAGCTGTTTTTT. Encoded protein: CASSLGQGSTGELFF.

The sample holds a few counts of this clone. The V and J genes are TRBV9 and TRBJ2-2, with D possibly TRBD1 on 5 matching bases. Germline CDR1 is SGDLS and CDR2 is YYNGEE. This CDR3 spans 12 amino acids. Trimming pared 6 bases from V and 6 bases from J, leaving 9 bases between. CDR3 sequence: CASMDNAGELFF. The CDR3 nucleotides read TGTGCCAGCATGGACAACGCCGGGGAGCTGTTTTTT. Supplemented by reference TRBV9 and TRBJ2-2, the full variable domain reads DSGVTQTPKHLITATGQRVTLRCSPRSGDLSVYWYQQSLDQGLQFLIQYYNGEERAKGNILERFSAQQFPDLHSELNLSSLELGDSALYFCASMDNAGELFFGEGSRLTVL.

The chain couples TRBV6-5 to TRBJ1-5; the match to TRBD1 covers 9 bases. Germline V gives CDR1 MNHEY, CDR2 SVGAGI. V trimming: 6 bases; J trimming: 6 bases; junction bases outside the gene matches: 9. The CDR3 sequence is 15 residues long. The CDR3 DNA follows: TGTGCCAGCAGCCTCGGACAGGGGCCAACTCAGCCCCAGCATTTT. Its translation is CASSLGQGPTQPQHF.

The chain joins TRBV7-8 to TRBJ1-5; TRBD1 might be the D (5 bases). The CDR3 loop spans 17 amino acids. Germline CDR1 and CDR2: SGHVS and FQNEAQ. Trimming removed 1 base at V and 7 bases at J, with 20 bases between. CDR3 residues: CASSLVVGRVGVQPQHF. CDR3 DNA sequence: TGTGCCAGCAGCTTAGTGGTGGGCAGGGTTGGTGTCCAGCCCCAGCATTTT. The full variable domain, with the rest looked up from reference TRBV7-8 and TRBJ1-5, is GAGVSQSPRYKVAKRGQDVALRCDPISGHVSLFWYQQALGQGPEFLTYFQNEAQLDKSGLPSDRFFAERPEGSVSTLKIQRTQQEDSAVYLCASSLVVGRVGVQPQHFGDGTRLSIL.

V is TRBV27 and J is TRBJ1-5; D is perhaps TRBD1 (5 bases). The CDR3 runs to 15 residues. The germline V gene has CDR1 MNHEY and CDR2 SMNVEV (reference sequence). V was clipped by 8 bases and J by 2 bases, with 16 bases between them. CDR3 in amino acids: CASGRGGSGNQPQHF. CDR3 DNA sequence: TGTGCCAGCGGCCGGGGGGGTAGCGGCAATCAGCCCCAGCATTTT.

The chain employs TRBV5-1 and TRBJ2-5; 10 nucleotides line up with TRBD2. V lost 1 base and J lost 6; bases outside the gene matches: 12. The CDR3 spans 17 residues. CDR1 and CDR2 from the germline V gene are SGHRS and YFSETQ. CDR3 loop: CASSLPASGGLKKTQYF. The DNA of the CDR3 is TGCGCCAGCAGCTTGCCAGCTAGCGGGGGTTTAAAGAAGACCCAGTACTTC.

The chain carries TRBV21-1 and TRBJ2-5; the table's D gene call, TRBD2, was not cross checked with the DNA. TRBV21-1 is given as a pseudogene. CDR3 length: 12 amino acids. As DNA, the CDR3 is TGTGCCAGCCAAGGAGTTCAAGAGACCCAGTACTTC. Translating gives CASQGVQETQYF.

This chain's CDR3 is CATSREQGAKYF. The CDR3 nucleotides are TGTGCCACCAGCAGAGAGCAGGGTGCTAAGTACTTC. This chain uses TRBV15 with TRBJ2-7, with a tentative D call TRBD1 (5 bases). CDR1 and CDR2 from the germline V gene are LNHNV and YYDKDF (reference sequence). The CDR3 covers 12 residues. V lost 0 bases, J lost 11 bases, and 11 bases lay in between. Complete variable domain (other parts from reference TRBV15 and TRBJ2-7): DAMVIQNPRYQVTQFGKPVTLSCSQTLNHNVMYWYQQKSSQAPKLLFHYYDKDFNNEADTPDNFQSRRPNTSFCFLDIRSPGLGDTAMYLCATSREQGAKYFGPGTRLTVT.

This chain connects TRBV7-9 to TRBJ2-4, with TRBD1 matching over 8 bases. Germline lookup yields CDR1 SEHNR and CDR2 FQNEAQ (reference sequence). This CDR3 is built from 17 residues. V dropped 1 base and J dropped 1; count of bases not matched to a gene: 6. This chain's CDR3 is CASSLEAGGAAKNIQYF. The CDR3 bases are TGTGCCAGCAGCTTAGAGGCAGGGGGCGCTGCCAAAAACATTCAGTACTTC. The full variable domain, completed using reference TRBV7-9 and TRBJ2-4, is DTGVSQNPRHKITKRGQNVTFRCDPISEHNRLYWYRQTLGQGPEFLTYFQNEAQLEKSRLLSDRFSAERPKGSFSTLEIQRTEQGDSAMYLCASSLEAGGAAKNIQYFGAGTRLSVL.

This clone has more than one count but fewer than ten. This chain joins TRBV5-1 and TRBJ2-3; tentative D call: TRBD1 (5 bases). V was shortened by 0 bases and J by 3 bases, with 8 bases between the two germline ends. The CDR3 sequence is 14 residues long. CDR1 is SGHRS, CDR2 YFSETQ, per germline. In DNA form, the CDR3 reads TGCGCCAGCAGCTTGGGACAGTCGACAGATACGCAGTATTTT. Amino acids: CASSLGQSTDTQYF.

The J gene is TRBJ2-1, the V gene TRBV5-1, with 9 bases matching TRBD2. The CDR3 has 15 amino acids. Losses at the gene ends were 2 bases for V and 5 bases for J; bases not matched to a gene: 5. CDR1 SGHRS and CDR2 YFSETQ come from the germline V gene. The CDR3 DNA reads TGCGCCAGCAGCTTTTTAGCGGGGGCCGACAATGAGCAGTTCTTC. Its protein product is CASSFLAGADNEQFF.

The J gene is TRBJ1-5, the V gene TRBV4-2; unclear D gene. This CDR3 has 17 residues. V was pared by 0 bases and J by 0 bases, with 12 bases between. Germline CDR1 and CDR2: LGHNA and YNFKEQ. The CDR3 spells CASSQDERAYSNQPQHF. The CDR3 nucleotides are TGTGCCAGCAGCCAAGATGAGAGGGCCTATAGCAATCAGCCCCAGCATTTT.

The rearrangement links TRBV19 to TRBJ2-7; tentatively, D is TRBD2 (5 bases). Trimming left V 2 bases short and J 5 bases short, with 10 bases between. CDR3 size: 13 residues. Germline V gives CDR1 LNHDA, CDR2 SQIVND (reference sequence). CDR3 bases: TGTGCCAGTAGTATACTCGGAGGTCACGAGCAGTACTTC. This gives the protein CASSILGGHEQYF.

The chain combines TRBV7-9 with TRBJ1-2; 9 positions match TRBD1. Per the germline V gene, CDR1 is SEHNR and CDR2 is FQNEAQ (reference sequence). The CDR3 is 15 amino acids. The V and J ends lost 6 bases and 0 bases, in that order; junction bases with no gene match: 5. In DNA, the CDR3 is TGTGCCAGCAGTCAACAGGGGGCGTCTAACTATGGCTACACCTTC. The encoded protein is CASSQQGASNYGYTF.

The DNA of the CDR3 is TGTGCCAGCAGCATACAAGCCCTTCGGGGTACGCAGTATTTT. Its protein is CASSIQALRGTQYF. The chain combines TRBV6-5 with TRBJ2-3, with D possibly TRBD2 on 5 matching bases. The CDR3 has 14 residues. V lost 6 bases and J 8 bases, leaving 18 bases between the germline ends. Germline-derived CDR1 and CDR2 are MNHEY and SVGAGI.

The genes are TRBV5-8 and TRBJ1-4; D not certain. CDR1 SGHTS and CDR2 YDEGEE come from the germline V gene. Trimming left V 0 bases short and J 4 bases short, with 7 bases between. The CDR3 totals 14 residues. The CDR3 region is CASSLGQVNEKLFF. The CDR3 nucleotides read TGTGCCAGCAGCTTGGGGCAGGTTAATGAAAAACTGTTTTTT.

This clone was observed once. The chain couples TRBV6-4 to TRBJ1-2, with a weak D call TRBD1 (6 bases). The CDR3 contains 16 residues. Per the germline V gene, CDR1 is MRHNA and CDR2 is SNTAGT. The ends were cut back, 0 bases at V and 8 bases at J, with 19 bases in the middle. Here the CDR3 DNA reads TGTGCCAGCAGTGACTCCGGCAGGGGAGTCCACCAAGGCTACACCTTC. Translating gives CASSDSGRGVHQGYTF.

The chain uses TRBV10-1 and TRBJ2-1; the match to TRBD1 covers 7 bases. J lost 5 bases, V lost 6 bases, and 4 bases had no gene match. The germline V gene encodes CDR1 WNHNN and CDR2 SYGVQD (reference sequence). The CDR3 spans 13 residues. CDR3 bases: TGCGCCAGCAGCGCAGGGGGTAACAATGAGCAGTTCTTC. Translated: CASSAGGNNEQFF.

The genes are TRBV27 and TRBJ2-7; possible D gene TRBD1, 6 bases. Per germline, CDR1 MNHEY and CDR2 SMNVEV (reference sequence). The V end was cut by 3 bases, the J end by 4 bases, with 13 bases between. The CDR3 is made up of 14 amino acids. The CDR3 bases are TGTGCCAGCAGTTTCGACAGGAATCGATACGAGCAGTACTTC. It encodes CASSFDRNRYEQYF.

V usage is TRBV30 and J usage is TRBJ2-7; D is perhaps TRBD1 (7 bases). The CDR3 loop spans 13 amino acids. Trimming took 8 bases from V and 4 from J, leaving 18 bases between them. CDR1 and CDR2 from the germline V gene are GTSNPN and SVGIG (reference sequence). The chain's CDR3 is CARGGGGGYEQYF. CDR3 in DNA: TGTGCCCGAGGGGGCGGAGGGGGGTACGAGCAGTACTTC.

This sequence joins TRBV4-1 and TRBJ1-2, with D perhaps matching TRBD1 (5 bases). The CDR3 has 16 residues. Looked up from germline, CDR1 is MGHRA and CDR2 is YSYEKL. The germline V and J ends were trimmed by 0 bases and 4 bases, with 15 bases remaining between them. In nucleotides, the CDR3 is TGCGCCAGCAGCCAAGAGATATCGGACACATTCTATGGCTACACCTTC. Translating it yields CASSQEISDTFYGYTF.

This chain uses TRBV7-2 with TRBJ1-2; no clear D. From germline, CDR1 is SGHTA and CDR2 FQGNSA. V dropped 1 base and J dropped 4 bases, with 10 bases sitting between them. This CDR3 spans 14 amino acids. The CDR3 DNA is TGTGCCAGCAGCTTAGTCGTGGCAAGCTATGGCTACACCTTC. It specifies CASSLVVASYGYTF.

V is TRBV29-1 and J is TRBJ2-3; 7 bases map to TRBD2. Trimming removed 2 bases from V and 3 bases from J; junction bases left unmatched: 8. CDR1 is SQVTM and CDR2 is ANQGSEA in the germline V gene. The CDR3 is 15 amino acids. The DNA for the CDR3 is TGCAGCGTTGAAACGTCGTCGGGAGGTACAGATACGCAGTATTTT. Translation gives CSVETSSGGTDTQYF.

The chain has TRBV29-1 and TRBJ2-7; TRBD2 might be the D (7 bases). V was cut by 4 bases and J by 3 bases, with 16 bases left in between. The CDR3 runs to 14 residues. Germline V gives CDR1 SQVTM, CDR2 ANQGSEA. The CDR3 region is CSVVGGGSVYEQYF. DNA for the CDR3: TGCAGCGTTGTAGGGGGGGGAAGTGTCTACGAGCAGTACTTC.

The J gene is TRBJ2-7, the V gene TRBV7-2; D unclear. In germline, CDR1 is SGHTA, CDR2 FQGNSA. Trimming removed 2 bases at V and 7 bases at J, with 18 bases between. CDR3 length: 15 amino acids. This chain's CDR3 is CASSLNPWSSVEQYF. Written as DNA, the CDR3 is TGTGCCAGCAGCTTAAATCCCTGGAGTTCGGTGGAGCAGTACTTC.

CDR3 sequence: CASSLTPLPGQGVYF. As DNA, the CDR3 is TGTGCCAGTAGTCTCACACCGCTACCGGGACAGGGGGTTTATTTT. The gene calls are TRBV19 and TRBJ2-3; 11 positions match TRBD1. The CDR3 spans 15 residues. The germline gives CDR1 LNHDA, CDR2 SQIVND (reference sequence). Trimming at V came to 5 bases and at J to 15 bases, leaving 16 bases not matched to a gene. The whole variable domain, remainder taken from reference TRBV19 and TRBJ2-3, is DGGITQSPKYLFRKEGQNVTLSCEQNLNHDAMYWYRQDPGQGLRLIYYSQIVNDFQKGDIAEGYSVSREKKESFPLTVTSAQKNPTAFYLCASSLTPLPGQGVYFGPGTRLTVL.

The rearrangement joins TRBV6-6 to TRBJ1-4, with TRBD1 identical over 7 bases. This CDR3 spans 16 amino acids. Germline CDR1 is MNHNY and CDR2 is SVGAGI (reference sequence). The V and J ends lost 7 bases and 2 bases, in that order; junction bases with no gene match: 10. CDR3 protein: CASNRQGQATNEKLFF. In DNA, the CDR3 is TGTGCCAGCAACAGACAGGGACAAGCCACTAATGAAAAACTGTTTTTT.

The V gene is TRBV13, the J gene TRBJ2-5; 7 bases align to TRBD2. This CDR3 spans 16 amino acids. V lost 0 bases and J lost 5; bases outside the gene matches: 9. Germline CDR1 and CDR2: PRHDT and FYEKMQ (reference sequence). The CDR3 is CASSLGSGAGGETQYF. CDR3 coding DNA: TGTGCCAGCAGCTTAGGGAGCGGGGCCGGTGGGGAGACCCAGTACTTC.

The V call is TRBV7-2, the J call TRBJ2-7; TRBD1 agrees at 7 bases. Germline CDR1 is SGHTA and CDR2 is FQGNSA. The V segment lost 0 bases and the J segment 8 bases; nucleotides outside the gene matches: 7. The CDR3 spans 14 residues. The CDR3 DNA reads as TGTGCCAGCAGCTTAGCGGGGCCAGGGGGACAGCAGTACTTC. Protein product: CASSLAGPGGQQYF.

The chain employs TRBV9 and TRBJ2-3, with D tentatively TRBD2 (6 bases). CDR3 length equals 14 residues. Germline CDR1 is SGDLS and CDR2 is YYNGEE. The V gene lost 3 bases and the J gene lost 5 bases, with 13 bases spanning the gap. The CDR3 protein is CASSAPGLRDTQYF. The CDR3 bases are TGTGCCAGCAGCGCACCGGGACTTAGAGATACGCAGTATTTT.